This T cell receptor (beta chain) was captured by sequencing in a study of control samples from healthy donors and cancer patients (dated by TCRdb to 2019 to 2021). The CDR3 runs 17 amino acids, cysteine and phenylalanine included. Only the CDR3 region is kept as DNA, spanning 51 bases read in frame from base 1. Unmatched junction bases come to 13, with V trimmed by 3 bases and J by 0 bases. The germline V gene (reference sequence) provides CDR1 DFQATT and CDR2 SNEGSKA. The library was prepared using the immunoSEQ multiplex PCR assay. Entries here come from immuneACCESS through TCRdb and include only in-frame sequences with V and J called. Some clones fail to appear in such tables; in the studies checked, an unresolved V gene covers under half of the shortfall, and the cause of the remainder is unknown. For this sample there are around 120,000 clones; around 90% appear just once. 2% to 2.5% of the sample is taken by the ten largest.

Comment on this clone: The target of this receptor is not known. The sample holds no much larger clone one base away, and base qualities are not on file.

This clonotype was obtained from a woman between 65 and 79 years old in good health. The sequencing input was blood. The V and J segments used are TRBV20-1 and TRBJ2-7, with 8 junctional bases fitting TRBD2. The nucleotides read TGCAGTGCTAGTTATGCGGGGGGAGAATCCGGCTCCTACGAGCAGTACTTC. The encoded protein is CSASYAGGESGSYEQYF.